This T cell receptor (beta chain) was observed in a study of T cell responses to AZD1222 COVID-19 vaccine. Notes on the study in general: CD4 TCRs linked to vaccination spanned spike, dominating at 160-218 and 743-854. Repertoire sampling happened only post peak T cell response. Donors in the cohort were predominantly white British and more often female, and clonal diversity was possibly underestimated. Unmutated variant regions are reportedly targeted by nearly half of spike-specific TCRs.

V dropped 2 bases and J dropped 5 bases, with 12 bases sitting between them. CDR3 length: 15 residues. Germline-derived CDR1 and CDR2 are SGHTA and FQGNSA. The table came from immunoSEQ multiplex PCR; TCRdb's copy has only in-frame clones and leaves some out. Of approximately 210,000 clones listed, roughly 94% are singletons. Details on this clone: Its matching antigen is unknown.

The chain is built from TRBV7-2 and TRBJ2-2; weak D call: TRBD1 (5 bases). The sequencing here drew on peripheral blood, taken 28 days after the second dose of the MenACWY control vaccine. This receptor was identified in an adult who received the MenACWY meningococcal vaccine as a control. CDR3: CASSLLGAQTGELFF. Here the CDR3 DNA reads TGTGCCAGCAGCTTATTAGGGGCGCAAACCGGGGAGCTGTTTTTT.